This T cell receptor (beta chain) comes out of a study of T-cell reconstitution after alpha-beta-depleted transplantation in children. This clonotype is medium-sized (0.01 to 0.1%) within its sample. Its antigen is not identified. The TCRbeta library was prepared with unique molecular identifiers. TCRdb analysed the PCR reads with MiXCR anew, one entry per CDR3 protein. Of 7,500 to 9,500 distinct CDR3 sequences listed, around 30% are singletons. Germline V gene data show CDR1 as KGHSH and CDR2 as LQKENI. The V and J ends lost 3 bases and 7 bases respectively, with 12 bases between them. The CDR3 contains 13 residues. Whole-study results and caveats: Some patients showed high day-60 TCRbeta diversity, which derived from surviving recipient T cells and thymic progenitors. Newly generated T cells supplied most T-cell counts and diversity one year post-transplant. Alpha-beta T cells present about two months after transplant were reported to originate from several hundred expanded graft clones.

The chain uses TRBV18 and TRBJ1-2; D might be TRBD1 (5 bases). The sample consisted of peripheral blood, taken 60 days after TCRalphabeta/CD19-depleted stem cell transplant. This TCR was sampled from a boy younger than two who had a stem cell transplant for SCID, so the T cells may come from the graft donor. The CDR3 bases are TGTGCCAGCTCACCCCTGAGGGGCGGTGGCTACACCTTC. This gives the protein CASSPLRGGGYTF.